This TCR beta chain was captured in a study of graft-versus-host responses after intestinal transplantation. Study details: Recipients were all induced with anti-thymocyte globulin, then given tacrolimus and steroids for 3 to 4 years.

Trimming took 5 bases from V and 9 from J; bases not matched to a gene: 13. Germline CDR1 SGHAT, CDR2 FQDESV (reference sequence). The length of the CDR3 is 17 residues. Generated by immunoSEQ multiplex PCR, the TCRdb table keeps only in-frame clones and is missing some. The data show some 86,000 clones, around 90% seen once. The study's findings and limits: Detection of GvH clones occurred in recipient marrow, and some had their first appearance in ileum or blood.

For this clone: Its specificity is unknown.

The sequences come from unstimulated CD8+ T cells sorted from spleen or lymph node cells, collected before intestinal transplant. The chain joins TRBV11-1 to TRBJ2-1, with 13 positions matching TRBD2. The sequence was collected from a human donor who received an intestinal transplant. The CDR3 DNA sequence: TGTGCCAGCAGCCAAACTAGCGGGGGGGCTTCAGGAGGTGAGCAGTTCTTC. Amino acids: CASSQTSGGASGGEQFF.